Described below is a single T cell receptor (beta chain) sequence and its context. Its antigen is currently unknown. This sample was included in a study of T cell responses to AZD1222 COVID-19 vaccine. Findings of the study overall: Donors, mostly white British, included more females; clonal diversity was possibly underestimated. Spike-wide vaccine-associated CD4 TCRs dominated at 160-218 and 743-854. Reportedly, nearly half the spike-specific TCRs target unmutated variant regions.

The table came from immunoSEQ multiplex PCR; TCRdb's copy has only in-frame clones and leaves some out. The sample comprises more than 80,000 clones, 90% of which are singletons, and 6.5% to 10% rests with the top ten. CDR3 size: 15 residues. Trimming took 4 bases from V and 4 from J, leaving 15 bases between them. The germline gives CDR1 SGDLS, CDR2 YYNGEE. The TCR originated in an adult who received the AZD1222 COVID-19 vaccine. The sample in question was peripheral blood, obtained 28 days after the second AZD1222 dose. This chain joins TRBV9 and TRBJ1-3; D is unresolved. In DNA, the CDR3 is TGTGCCAGCAGCCTTGGCCTACAACGAGGAAACACCATATATTTT. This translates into CASSLGLQRGNTIYF.